The 10 T cell receptor beta chains given below trace back to one sample, sequenced in a study of Graves' ophthalmopathy and Graves' hyperthyroidism. RNA transcripts provided the template for amplifying TCR beta CDR3 regions. The authors performed first-round RT-PCR with HTBI primers and then a second-round multiplex PCR. TCRdb called the multiplex PCR reads again in MiXCR, with one record for every CDR3 protein. The sample includes under 800,000 distinct CDR3 sequences, 20% to 25% of them seen just once. Sequenced sample: peripheral blood. The source is a woman aged 18-29 years with stable Graves' hyperthyroidism. Some clones in this sample may be carry-over from other donors' samples.

This clonotype was found many times. DNA for the CDR3: TGTGCCAGCAGTTTAGCGGCTCTGAGCGAGCAGTACTTC. Translated, it gives CASSLAALSEQYF. The genes are TRBV12-3 or TRBV12-4 and TRBJ2-7; D ambiguous. This CDR3 is 13 amino acids long. The V end lost 0 bases, the J end lost 6 bases, and 9 bases lay between the germline ends.

The chain has TRBV29-1 and TRBJ1-6, with 8 bases aligning to TRBD1. The ends lost 0 bases at V and 9 bases at J; junction bases unmatched: 7. Germline CDR1 is SQVTM and CDR2 is ANQGSEA. CDR3 length equals 15 residues. The CDR3 DNA is TGCAGCGTTGAAGATCGAGGCAGGGGGCCTTCACCCCTCCACTTT. It is translated as CSVEDRGRGPSPLHF.

The table lists this clonotype with many counts. The chain carries TRBV6-1 and TRBJ1-1; 7 nucleotides match TRBD1. V lost 7 bases and J lost 4; bases outside the gene matches: 6. The germline V gene has CDR1 MNHNS and CDR2 SASEGT. The CDR3 is 13 residues long. The CDR3 loop is CASIREGATEAFF. CDR3 sequence (DNA): TGTGCCAGCATTCGAGAGGGGGCCACTGAAGCTTTCTTT.

This clonotype has at least ten counts. The chain has TRBV2 and TRBJ2-5; the D gene could be TRBD1 or TRBD2 (6 bases each). Germline lookup yields CDR1 SNHLY and CDR2 FYNNEI. This CDR3 has 11 residues. The CDR3 sequence is CAAGEEETQYF. In DNA, the CDR3 is TGTGCGGCAGGGGAGGAAGAGACCCAGTACTTC. Looking up the rest from reference TRBV2 and TRBJ2-5 gives the full variable domain: EPEVTQTPSHQVTQMGQEVILRCVPISNHLYFYWYRQILGQKVEFLVSFYNNEISEKSEIFDDQFSVERPDGSNFTLKIRSTKLEDSAMYFCAAGEEETQYFGPGTRLLVL.

V usage is TRBV12-3 or TRBV12-4 and J usage is TRBJ1-5, with 10 positions matching TRBD1. CDR3 length: 18 residues. With 3 bases clipped from V and 2 bases from J, the junction kept 10 bases outside the gene matches. The CDR3, as DNA: TGTGCCAGCAGTTTCGGGGGGACAGGGGTAGGTGGCAATCAGCCCCAGCATTTT. Translated, it gives CASSFGGTGVGGNQPQHF.

This clonotype was counted ten times or more. The V gene is TRBV12-3 or TRBV12-4, the J gene TRBJ1-5, with 8 bases lining up with TRBD1. After removal of 6 bases from V and 4 bases from J, the junction contained 5 bases not matched to a gene. The CDR3 is 14 amino acids. CDR3: CASSRGQVNQPQHF. CDR3 nucleotide sequence: TGTGCCAGCAGCCGGGGACAGGTGAATCAGCCCCAGCATTTT.

The chain uses TRBV6-1 and TRBJ2-5, with D maybe TRBD1 (5 bases). The germline V and J ends were trimmed by 7 bases and 3 bases, with 18 bases remaining between them. CDR1 and CDR2 from the germline V gene are MNHNS and SASEGT. The CDR3 is 15 residues long. CDR3 region: CASTPNPTGEETQYF. The CDR3 DNA sequence: TGTGCCAGCACCCCAAATCCCACAGGCGAAGAGACCCAGTACTTC.

V and J are TRBV6-1 and TRBJ2-7, with TRBD1 as a possible D gene (6 bases). Trimming cost V 7 bases and J 2 bases, with 12 bases left between them. Germline loops: CDR1 MNHNS, CDR2 SASEGT. The CDR3 is 13 residues long. For the CDR3, the DNA is TGTGCCAGCAAGCACGGGACAACCTACGAGCAGTACTTC. This sequence encodes CASKHGTTYEQYF.

This clonotype was picked up a small number of times. For the CDR3, the DNA is TGTGCCAGCAGTTTAAATCGGATGGCGGATCCCCAAGAGACCCAGTACTTC. Amino acids: CASSLNRMADPQETQYF. The chain combines TRBV27 with TRBJ2-5; no reliable D call. The CDR3 is made up of 17 amino acids. Germline V gene data show CDR1 as MNHEY and CDR2 as SMNVEV (reference sequence). Trimming stripped 2 bases from V and 1 base from J, with 17 bases between.

This clonotype was seen many times. The V and J genes are TRBV15 and TRBJ1-1; no definite D call. Germline V gene lookup returns CDR1 LNHNV and CDR2 YYDKDF (reference sequence). V lost 5 bases to trimming and J lost 0 bases, with 13 bases between them. CDR3 length: 15 amino acids. The CDR3 protein is CATSQRDWVNTEAFF. DNA of the CDR3: TGTGCCACCAGCCAAAGGGATTGGGTGAACACTGAAGCTTTCTTT.